Shown below are 30 T cell receptor beta chains from a single sample sequenced in a study of identical twins. Using its own MiXCR run on the 5' RACE reads, TCRdb lists one record per CDR3 protein. Among fewer than 900,000 distinct CDR3 sequences, roughly 18% were seen once, and the ten largest hold less than 15%. A further study also used this sample, focusing on T cells expressing NK-cell markers.

The sequencing input was PBMCs. These receptors originate from a woman younger than 35 in good health.

The V call is TRBV12-3 or TRBV12-4, the J call TRBJ2-2, with no clear D. Trimming pared 4 bases from V and 2 bases from J, leaving 11 bases between. This CDR3 is 15 amino acids long. The CDR3 sequence is CASSSRESNTGELFF. In nucleotides, the CDR3 is TGTGCCAGCAGTTCTCGTGAGAGTAACACCGGGGAGCTGTTTTTT.

The gene calls are TRBV3-2 and TRBJ2-3. TRBV3-2 is a pseudogene segment. This CDR3 has 19 residues. The CDR3 DNA follows: TGTGCCAGCAGTACTCTCTTTCAAACTCCGTACGCTGGCACAGATACGCAGTATTTT. Its protein is CASSTLFQTPYAGTDTQYF.

This clonotype was seen more than once but under ten times. The V gene is TRBV2, the J gene TRBJ2-5; D gene unclear. V dropped 3 bases and J dropped 2 bases, with 10 bases sitting between them. CDR3 length: 14 amino acids. The germline V gene has CDR1 SNHLY and CDR2 FYNNEI. The CDR3 sequence: CASSDILEQETQYF. The CDR3 region has the DNA TGTGCCAGCAGTGATATTCTGGAGCAAGAGACCCAGTACTTC.

Only a few counts were recorded for this clonotype. The J gene is TRBJ2-4, the V gene TRBV20-1; 8 nucleotides agree with TRBD1. J gave up 2 bases and V 5 bases, and 2 bases lay outside the gene matches. Germline loops: CDR1 DFQATT, CDR2 SNEGSKA (reference sequence). This CDR3 contains 13 residues. In DNA form, the CDR3 reads TGCAGTGCTCAGGGGGCGACCAAAAACATTCAGTACTTC. Its translation: CSAQGATKNIQYF.

This clonotype was seen more than once but under ten times. The V and J genes are TRBV10-3 and TRBJ2-4; D may be TRBD1 or TRBD2 (5 bases each). Deletions cut 0 bases from V and 3 bases from J, with 15 bases between. The CDR3 totals 17 residues. The germline gives CDR1 ENHRY, CDR2 SYGVKD. The CDR3 DNA sequence: TGTGCCATCAGTGAGTCATTGCAGGGTGGAGGCAAAAACATTCAGTACTTC. Protein sequence: CAISESLQGGGKNIQYF.

This clonotype turned up a few times. The chain is built from TRBV6-5 and TRBJ2-5, with D possibly called TRBD1 or TRBD2 (6 bases each). Germline V gives CDR1 MNHEY, CDR2 SVGAGI. Trimming shortened V by 2 bases and J by 5 bases, and 15 bases separated the two germline ends. The CDR3 sequence is 15 residues long. The CDR3 loop is CASSYPIGGGETQYF. The CDR3 DNA reads TGTGCCAGCAGTTACCCAATAGGAGGGGGGGAGACCCAGTACTTC.

The chain links TRBV7-8 to TRBJ1-1, with D possibly matching TRBD1 (5 bases). Trimming left V 2 bases short and J 0 bases short, with 13 bases between. CDR1 and CDR2 from the germline V gene are SGHVS and FQNEAQ. The CDR3 is 16 residues long. The CDR3 DNA sequence: TGTGCCAGCAGCTTATTCCGGGGGTCAATGAACACTGAAGCTTTCTTT. This encodes CASSLFRGSMNTEAFF.

The chain employs TRBV29-1 and TRBJ1-1; D ambiguous. CDR3 size: 14 residues. Germline V gives CDR1 SQVTM, CDR2 ANQGSEA. Trimming removed 5 bases from V and 0 bases from J, with 13 bases in between. The CDR3 sequence is CSVPLLTLNTEAFF. In nucleotides, the CDR3 is TGCAGCGTTCCCCTTCTGACCCTGAACACTGAAGCTTTCTTT. The full variable domain, its missing parts supplied by reference TRBV29-1 and TRBJ1-1, is SAVISQKPSRDICQRGTSLTIQCQVDSQVTMMFWYRQQPGQSLTLIATANQGSEATYESGFVIDKFPISRPNLTFSTLTVSNMSPEDSSIYLCSVPLLTLNTEAFFGQGTRLTVV.

This clonotype was counted only a few times. DNA for the CDR3: TGCGCCAGCAGCTTGGAGAGCGGGAGCGGGTACAATGAGCAGTTCTTC. Encoded protein: CASSLESGSGYNEQFF. The chain joins TRBV5-1 to TRBJ2-1, with 8 nucleotides matching TRBD2. J was trimmed by 4 bases and V by 0 bases; bases with no gene match: 6. CDR3 size: 16 residues. CDR1 is SGHRS, CDR2 YFSETQ, per germline.

J is TRBJ2-2 and V is TRBV6-1; perhaps TRBD1 as D (6 bases). CDR1 is MNHNS and CDR2 is SASEGT in the germline V gene. The germline V and J ends were trimmed by 6 bases and 5 bases, with 22 bases remaining between them. The CDR3 is 17 amino acids. CDR3 nucleotides: TGTGCCAGCAGCTCCACGGGCGGCGGAAGGGGGACCGGGGAGCTGTTTTTT. Translation: CASSSTGGGRGTGELFF.

This rearrangement joins TRBV7-3 to TRBJ2-7; weak D call: TRBD2 (6 bases). Germline V gene lookup returns CDR1 SGHTA and CDR2 FQGTGA. The length of the CDR3 is 15 residues. V was pared by 5 bases and J by 6 bases, with 20 bases between. The CDR3 bases are TGTGCCAGCAGCATCTCCGGGACTCGGGTAGCCGAGCAGTACTTC. Its translation: CASSISGTRVAEQYF.

This clonotype turned up a few times. The V and J genes are TRBV20-1 and TRBJ2-1; no reliable D call. V dropped 6 bases and J dropped 0 bases, with 12 bases sitting between them. Germline values: CDR1 DFQATT, CDR2 SNEGSKA (reference sequence). This CDR3 has 14 residues. CDR3 in amino acids: CSAEDPSSYNEQFF. The DNA of the CDR3 is TGCAGTGCCGAGGACCCCAGCTCCTACAATGAGCAGTTCTTC.

This chain joins TRBV12-3 or TRBV12-4 and TRBJ2-4; 10 nucleotides agree with TRBD2. This CDR3 is 11 amino acids long. V dropped 5 bases and J dropped 16; count of bases not matched to a gene: 5. CDR3 in DNA: TGTGCCAGCAGTCCCGGGACTAGCGCCTACTTC. It yields the protein CASSPGTSAYF.

The V gene is TRBV12-3 or TRBV12-4, the J gene TRBJ1-2; D is perhaps TRBD1 (6 bases). Trimming left V 4 bases short and J 2 bases short, with 11 bases between. This CDR3 is built from 14 residues. The CDR3 bases are TGTGCCAGCAGTTACCTCCAGGGGAACTATGGCTACACCTTC. Encoded protein: CASSYLQGNYGYTF.

Only a few counts were recorded for this clonotype. The chain employs TRBV12-3 or TRBV12-4 and TRBJ2-3; 9 bases are shared with TRBD1. The CDR3 has 15 amino acids. Unmatched junction bases numbered 5, after V lost 6 bases and J lost 1 base. For the CDR3, the DNA is TGTGCCAGCAGATATACAGGGGGCGGCACAGATACGCAGTATTTT. Translating gives CASRYTGGGTDTQYF.

The chain links TRBV5-1 to TRBJ1-2; 8 bases fit TRBD1. There are 13 residues in the CDR3. Germline V lookup: CDR1 SGHRS, CDR2 YFSETQ. V shed 3 bases and J 3 bases; nucleotides not matched to a gene: 1. This CDR3 is CASSSGGDYGYTF. The CDR3 DNA sequence: TGCGCCAGCAGCTCAGGGGGCGACTATGGCTACACCTTC.

This chain joins TRBV7-9 and TRBJ2-7; unclear D gene. The CDR3 has 15 amino acids. CDR1 is SEHNR and CDR2 is FQNEAQ in the germline V gene (reference sequence). V dropped 2 bases and J dropped 5 bases, with 16 bases sitting between them. The CDR3 DNA sequence: TGTGCCAGCAGCTTACGCTGGGCCAGTATCAACGAGCAGTACTTC. This gives the protein CASSLRWASINEQYF. Full variable domain (outside the CDR3, taken from reference TRBV7-9 and TRBJ2-7): DTGVSQNPRHKITKRGQNVTFRCDPISEHNRLYWYRQTLGQGPEFLTYFQNEAQLEKSRLLSDRFSAERPKGSFSTLEIQRTEQGDSAMYLCASSLRWASINEQYFGPGTRLTVT.

This sequence joins TRBV5-6 and TRBJ1-1, with 8 positions matching TRBD1. Germline CDR1 SGHDT, CDR2 YYEEEE. CDR3 size: 15 residues. V gave up 5 bases and J gave up 2 bases; unmatched junction bases: 8. The CDR3 is CASRPRQGSNTEAFF. CDR3 DNA: TGTGCCAGCAGGCCGAGACAGGGGTCTAACACTGAAGCTTTCTTT. Combining the CDR3 with reference TRBV5-6 and TRBJ1-1 gives the whole variable domain DAGVTQSPTHLIKTRGQQVTLRCSPKSGHDTVSWYQQALGQGPQFIFQYYEEEERQRGNFPDRFSGHQFPNYSSELNVNALLLGDSALYLCASRPRQGSNTEAFFGQGTRLTVV.

This clonotype was observed a few times. V and J are TRBV3-1 and TRBJ2-1; D unclear. The CDR3 sequence is 15 residues long. Germline V gene sequence: CDR1 LGHDT, CDR2 YNNKEL (reference sequence). Deletions cut 5 bases from V and 1 base from J, with 12 bases between. The CDR3 loop is CASSVRSDSYNEQFF. In DNA, the CDR3 is TGTGCCAGCAGCGTGCGAAGCGATTCCTACAATGAGCAGTTCTTC.

There are many counts of this clonotype. The rearrangement joins TRBV5-5 to TRBJ2-1, with D maybe TRBD2 (6 bases). The ends were cut back, 8 bases at V and 8 bases at J, with 23 bases in the middle. This CDR3 region has 15 residues. Per germline, CDR1 SGHKS and CDR2 YYEKEE (reference sequence). The DNA of the CDR3 is TGTGCCAGTCACAGCTTGACTAGGGTTCGGCATGAGCAGTTCTTC. It codes for CASHSLTRVRHEQFF.

This clonotype was picked up many times. The rearrangement uses TRBV12-3 or TRBV12-4 and TRBJ2-1; D is undetermined. This CDR3 region has 13 residues. V dropped 1 base and J dropped 5 bases, with 6 bases sitting between them. CDR3 in amino acids: CASSLGSHNEQFF. In nucleotides, the CDR3 is TGTGCCAGCAGTTTAGGCTCGCACAATGAGCAGTTCTTC.

V and J are TRBV6-1 and TRBJ1-6; 9 bases match TRBD1. The germline CDR1 and CDR2 sequences are MNHNS and SASEGT. The CDR3 totals 14 residues. V shed 7 bases and J 7 bases; nucleotides not matched to a gene: 5. CDR3 loop: CASTTGQGNSPLHF. The CDR3 nucleotides are TGTGCCAGCACCACAGGACAGGGGAATTCACCCCTCCACTTT.

The CDR3, as DNA: TGTGCCAGCAGCTTCGATGGCCGGGACACTTACTCCTACGAGCAGTACTTC. Protein: CASSFDGRDTYSYEQYF. This chain uses TRBV7-9 with TRBJ2-7; weak D call: TRBD1 (6 bases). Trimming removed 3 bases at V and 0 bases at J, with 18 bases between. The CDR3 spans 17 residues. Germline lookup yields CDR1 SEHNR and CDR2 FQNEAQ (reference sequence).

The gene calls are TRBV12-3 or TRBV12-4 and TRBJ2-1; D is perhaps TRBD2 (6 bases). The CDR3 loop spans 13 amino acids. Trimming cost V 6 bases and J 12 bases, with 18 bases left between them. The DNA of the CDR3 is TGTGCCAGCAGCTTACCACTAGCTTCTGGGCAGTTCTTC. Protein product: CASSLPLASGQFF.

The J gene is TRBJ1-1, the V gene TRBV7-9; no reliable D call. V lost 7 bases and J 7 bases, leaving 16 bases between the germline ends. The CDR3 spans 13 residues. Germline assignment: CDR1 SEHNR and CDR2 FQNEAQ (reference sequence). The chain's CDR3 is CASTTAAHLEAFF. The CDR3 DNA reads as TGTGCCAGCACCACGGCGGCCCACCTTGAAGCTTTCTTT.

V is TRBV24-1 and J is TRBJ2-7, with D maybe TRBD1 (6 bases). V lost 8 bases, J lost 3 bases, and 10 bases lay in between. Germline assignment: CDR1 KGHDR and CDR2 SFDVKD. CDR3 length: 12 residues. Written as DNA, the CDR3 is TGTGCCACCATCAAGGGGGTCTACGAGCAGTACTTC. Protein sequence: CATIKGVYEQYF.

The genes are TRBV15 and TRBJ2-3; 7 bases agree with TRBD2. The CDR3 runs to 13 residues. V lost 3 bases and J lost 5; bases outside the gene matches: 2. Germline CDR1 is LNHNV and CDR2 is YYDKDF (reference sequence). CDR3 amino acids: CATSSIAGDTQYF. As DNA, the CDR3 is TGTGCCACCAGCAGTATAGCGGGAGATACGCAGTATTTT.

The chain recombines TRBV4-3 with TRBJ1-2; unclear D gene. The CDR3 sequence is 15 residues long. With 1 base removed from V and 0 bases from J, the gap between germline ends came to 9 bases. Looked up from germline, CDR1 is LGHNA and CDR2 is YSLEER. The CDR3 DNA is TGCGCCAGCAGCCAAGGTGCGGAAGCTAACTATGGCTACACCTTC. Translating it yields CASSQGAEANYGYTF.

The rearrangement joins TRBV5-1 to TRBJ2-7; unclear D gene. Germline V gives CDR1 SGHRS, CDR2 YFSETQ. The CDR3 contains 14 residues. Trimming took 1 base from V and 3 from J, leaving 11 bases between them. The CDR3 region has the DNA TGCGCCAGCAGCTTGACTCCCAGTCACTACGAGCAGTACTTC. It translates to CASSLTPSHYEQYF.

This clonotype was found a few times. The rearrangement joins TRBV20-1 to TRBJ2-1; 14 positions agree with TRBD2. V was clipped by 5 bases and J by 4 bases; unmatched bases: 7. Per germline, CDR1 DFQATT and CDR2 SNEGSKA (reference sequence). This CDR3 spans 16 amino acids. CDR3 amino acids: CSALPGLAGDYNEQFF. CDR3 sequence (DNA): TGCAGTGCTTTACCGGGACTAGCGGGAGATTACAATGAGCAGTTCTTC.